These T cell receptor beta chains were read from a single sample in a study of early T cells in non-severe SARS-CoV-2 infection. MiXCR, run by TCRdb on the 5' RACE reads, gives a single entry per CDR3 protein. The repertoire includes tens of thousands of distinct CDR3 sequences, around 13% of them detected once, and around 3.9% sits in the top ten. Sequenced: whole blood. These receptors came from an adult who was a healthcare worker with PCR-confirmed SARS-CoV-2 infection or an uninfected control (not recorded which). The conserved cysteine and the conserved F or W are not part of the CDR3 here. D genes are given only for firm matches.

d_call	j_call	v_call	cdr3_aa
NA	TRBJ1-5	TRBV7-2	ASSLGRAGQPQH
NA	TRBJ1-6	TRBV5-1	ASSFDSNSPLH
NA	TRBJ2-7	TRBV6-5	ASSYKEPHEQY
NA	TRBJ1-5	TRBV30	AWDSSNQPQH
NA	TRBJ2-1	TRBV12-3/TRBV12-4	ATTIRGEQF
TRBD1	TRBJ1-2	TRBV5-5	ASSNSGGARGYT
TRBD2	TRBJ2-1	TRBV20-1	SALPGTSGEGSYNEQF
NA	TRBJ2-2	TRBV7-8	ASSLTFHANTGELF
NA	TRBJ1-1	TRBV5-4	ASSPGPFGGAGTEAF
TRBD2	TRBJ2-3	TRBV12-3/TRBV12-4	ASRLFSGVTDTQY
TRBD2	TRBJ2-3	TRBV24-1	ATSDPDGTSGLSTDTQY
TRBD1	TRBJ2-7	TRBV28	ASSPGQPYEQY
NA	TRBJ2-5	TRBV29-1	SVDRLAQETQY
TRBD1	TRBJ1-5	TRBV6-5	ASRPGTGLSRGPQH
TRBD1	TRBJ1-2	TRBV6-1	ASSEEETGSSDGYT
NA	TRBJ2-1	TRBV6-2/TRBV6-3	ASIHQGSVNEQF
NA	TRBJ2-7	TRBV7-2	ASSLHSYEQY
TRBD2	TRBJ2-1	TRBV7-2	ASSLRSGEYNEQF
NA	TRBJ2-7	TRBV20-1	SARDQGSYEQY
NA	TRBJ1-5	TRBV5-1	ASSLGSYSNQPQH
TRBD1	TRBJ1-2	TRBV10-3	AISKRDSSGYT
TRBD1	TRBJ1-2	TRBV20-1	SAGTGNYGYT
NA	TRBJ1-1	TRBV20-1	SARDPGRVNTEAF
TRBD2	TRBJ2-5	TRBV20-1	SAWGRGEETQY
NA	TRBJ2-5	TRBV7-3	ASSSTGTMEVETQY
NA	TRBJ2-3	TRBV6-2/TRBV6-3	ASRPQGSDTQY
NA	TRBJ2-5	TRBV2	ASGLETQY
NA	TRBJ2-3	TRBV18	ASSSGRSTDTQY
NA	TRBJ2-1	TRBV7-3	ASSLTPDYNEQF
TRBD2	TRBJ2-7	TRBV6-2/TRBV6-3	ASKERGGLYEQY
TRBD1	TRBJ1-1	TRBV11-2	ASSLGTGFGTEAF
NA	TRBJ2-1	TRBV20-1	SAYPGAGNEQF
TRBD1	TRBJ1-4	TRBV6-6	ASSPEGGQGTEKLF
NA	TRBJ2-5	TRBV7-9	ASSLYYQETQY
TRBD2	TRBJ2-1	TRBV24-1	ATSDPRTSGSYNEQF
TRBD1	TRBJ2-7	TRBV19	ASSNRGQEQY
TRBD1	TRBJ1-3	TRBV9	ASSRQGLAGNTIY
NA	TRBJ1-4	TRBV6-5	ASRPGTDNEKLF
NA	TRBJ2-7	TRBV9	ASSVASSSYEQY
TRBD1	TRBJ2-7	TRBV3-1	ASSQDSRDRDEQY
TRBD1	TRBJ2-6	TRBV7-9	ASSLIQGPGANVLT
NA	TRBJ1-2	TRBV5-1	ASSLAGNYGYT
NA	TRBJ2-1	TRBV6-2/TRBV6-3	ASRTLRGRHNEQF
TRBD1	TRBJ2-7	TRBV9	ASSPTTRTGVYEQY
TRBD1	TRBJ1-6	TRBV6-2/TRBV6-3	ASADLDETGSPLH
NA	TRBJ2-1	TRBV6-5	ASSYSNDNEQF
NA	TRBJ2-2	TRBV4-3	ASSQVNLPTGELF
TRBD1	TRBJ1-4	TRBV5-1	ASSWGQGGEKLF
NA	TRBJ1-2	TRBV12-3/TRBV12-4	ASSPSPRGGYT
NA	TRBJ1-2	TRBV30	AWSVLQGPYGYT
NA	TRBJ2-1	TRBV11-3	ASSFRNNEQF
NA	TRBJ2-5	TRBV12-3/TRBV12-4	ASTFLGGPQY
NA	TRBJ2-1	TRBV7-9	ASSLGAGNNEQF
TRBD1	TRBJ2-7	TRBV20-1	SARGQGAEQY
TRBD2	TRBJ2-3	TRBV29-1	SVFGLAEDTDTQY
NA	TRBJ1-2	TRBV18	ASSPGPNYGYT
NA	TRBJ1-1	TRBV6-6	ASSPRTLDTEAF
NA	TRBJ2-7	TRBV7-2	ASSLGGSAYEQY
NA	TRBJ2-5	TRBV12-3/TRBV12-4	ASGQETQY